This T cell receptor (beta chain) was identified during a study of blood T cells in healthy people across ages. The overall study: About one barcoded TCR beta cDNA was captured per two T cells.

Germline values: CDR1 SGHRS, CDR2 YFSETQ. The CDR3 has 13 residues. Trimming cost V 4 bases and J 4 bases, with 11 bases left between them. This clonotype came up a few times. A second about 7 to 11 cycle PCR used barcoded and J-beta primers. A single record per CDR3 protein comes from TCRdb applying MiXCR to the 5' RACE reads. The sample lists about 670,000 distinct CDR3 sequences; around 52% were seen once. This sequence joins TRBV5-1 and TRBJ1-2; D remains ambiguous. The sequencing input was blood. The source of this sequence is a woman of 80 years or more in good health. The CDR3 region is CASSVPDSYGYTF. The DNA for the CDR3 is TGCGCCAGCAGCGTGCCGGACTCCTATGGCTACACCTTC.